This is a list of T cell receptor beta chains from one sample in a study of monozygotic twins with inflammatory bowel disease. TCRdb reanalyzed the 5' RACE reads, giving one entry per CDR3 protein sequence and no DNA. In total, the table holds approximately 330,000 distinct CDR3 sequences. The sequenced sample was blood. These receptors originate from a human donor with ulcerative colitis or Crohn's disease, or a healthy co-twin of an affected twin (not recorded which). CDR3s include the opening cysteine and the closing phenylalanine or tryptophan. The order of the fields is V gene, CDR3 length, J gene, CDR3 protein.

>TRBV4-1|13|TRBJ1-1
CASSQVGRPEAFF
>TRBV12-5|17|TRBJ2-3
CASGSISGGLTGDTQYF
>TRBV2|14|TRBJ2-1
CASRVGGAYNEQFF
>TRBV12-3/TRBV12-4|14|TRBJ1-1
CASRPRQVNTEAFF
>TRBV27|15|TRBJ2-7
CASSLGTGPSYEQYF
>TRBV5-1|13|TRBJ2-5
CASNWGAQETQYF
>TRBV28|15|TRBJ2-4
CASSLPGGTKNIQYF
>TRBV5-1|14|TRBJ2-1
CASTRGEVNNEQFF
>TRBV7-2|15|TRBJ2-2
CASSPSLFSSGELFF
>TRBV27|16|TRBJ2-6
CASSGGTVFRANVLTF
>TRBV9|14|TRBJ1-6
CASSVDTVNSPLHF
>TRBV5-1|12|TRBJ1-1
CASSPSPGKAFF
>TRBV5-1|17|TRBJ2-1
CASSHAGTSGSRGEQFF
>TRBV2|16|TRBJ2-2
CASRERTGDFTGELFF
>TRBV18|13|TRBJ1-1
CASSSTGDTEAFF
>TRBV2|15|TRBJ2-3
CASSADSLGTDTQYF
>TRBV19|15|TRBJ2-1
CASSLWEQSYNEQFF
>TRBV30|13|TRBJ2-1
CAWSGGGGNEQFF
>TRBV9|13|TRBJ1-1
CASSVDGSTEAFF
>TRBV11-2|13|TRBJ1-1
CASSPGRVTEAFF
>TRBV6-1|18|TRBJ2-1
CASSGTSGGVYAYNEQFF
>TRBV29-1|13|TRBJ2-3
CSVVGVSTDTQYF
>TRBV27|14|TRBJ1-1
CASSGGQLNTEAFF
>TRBV19|13|TRBJ2-1
CASQGVSYNEQFF
>TRBV3-1|15|TRBJ1-1
CASSRRTGVNTEAFF
>TRBV30|12|TRBJ1-2
CAWRGQAPGYTF
>TRBV5-8|13|TRBJ1-1
CASSLGVNAEAFF
>TRBV10-3|15|TRBJ1-5
CAISVGTGSNQPQHF
>TRBV7-6|18|TRBJ2-6
CASSFGSGINSGANVLTF
>TRBV9|14|TRBJ2-1
CASSVWGGFDEQFF
>TRBV19|13|TRBJ2-2
CASIAANTGELFF
>TRBV4-3|16|TRBJ1-5
CASSQDLGEFNQPQHF
>TRBV2|15|TRBJ2-1
CASSEATFTYNEQFF
>TRBV5-1|14|TRBJ2-1
CASLDEGNYNEQFF
>TRBV29-1|13|TRBJ2-1
CSVPSQGHNEQFF
>TRBV6-1|13|TRBJ1-2
CASSEAGQGGYTF
>TRBV19|14|TRBJ2-3
CASSMSSQTSTQYF
>TRBV20-1|20|TRBJ2-5
CSAFLNPGTGGHFSLETQYF
>TRBV7-9|17|TRBJ1-4
CASSPKIRENLNEKLFF
>TRBV12-3/TRBV12-4|15|TRBJ2-3
CASSLDRSYTDTQYF
>TRBV6-2/TRBV6-3|15|TRBJ2-3
CASSRLSWGTDTQYF
>TRBV11-2|12|TRBJ2-2
CASSLGFWELFF
>TRBV20-1|13|TRBJ2-3
CSARVPGGDTQYF
>TRBV3-1|13|TRBJ2-7
CASTQGGSNEQYF
>TRBV27|16|TRBJ1-2
CASTRFAGQTNYGYTF
>TRBV7-8|17|TRBJ2-3
CASSLGKLAGVWDTQYF
>TRBV5-1|16|TRBJ1-1
CASSRTGTGGGTEAFF
>TRBV20-1|16|TRBJ2-1
CSARLTGAGSYNEQFF
>TRBV29-1|12|TRBJ2-1
CSGRTDYNEQFF
>TRBV30|13|TRBJ2-7
CAWSRDRPREQYF
>TRBV25-1|14|TRBJ1-5
CASRENGVGQPQHF
>TRBV7-9|12|TRBJ1-2
CASSLDGVRYTF
>TRBV2|13|TRBJ2-3
CASSLDREDTQYF